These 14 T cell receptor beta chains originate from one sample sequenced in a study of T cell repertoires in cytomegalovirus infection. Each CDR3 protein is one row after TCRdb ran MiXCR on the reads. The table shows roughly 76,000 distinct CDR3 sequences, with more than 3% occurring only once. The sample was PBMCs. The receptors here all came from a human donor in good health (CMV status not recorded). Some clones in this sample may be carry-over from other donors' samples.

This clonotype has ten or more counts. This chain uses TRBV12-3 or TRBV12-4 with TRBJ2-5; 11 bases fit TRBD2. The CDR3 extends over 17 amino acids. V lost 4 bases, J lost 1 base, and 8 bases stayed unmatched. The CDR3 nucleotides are TGTGCCAGCAGTTCAGGACTAGCGGGTCTCACCCAAGAGACCCAGTACTTC. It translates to CASSSGLAGLTQETQYF.

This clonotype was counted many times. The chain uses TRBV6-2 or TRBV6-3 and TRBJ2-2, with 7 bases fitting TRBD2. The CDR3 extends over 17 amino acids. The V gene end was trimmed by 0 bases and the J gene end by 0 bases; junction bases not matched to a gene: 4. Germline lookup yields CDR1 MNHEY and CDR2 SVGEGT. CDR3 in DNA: TGTGCCAGCAGTTACTCCGGGCTAGCGGCGAACACCGGGGAGCTGTTTTTT. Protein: CASSYSGLAANTGELFF.

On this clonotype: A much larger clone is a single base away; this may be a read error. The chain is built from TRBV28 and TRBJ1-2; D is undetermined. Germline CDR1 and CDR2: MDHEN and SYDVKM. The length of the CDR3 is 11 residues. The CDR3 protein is CANSLRYGYTF. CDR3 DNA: TGTGCCAACAGTTTACGCTATGGCTACACCTTC.

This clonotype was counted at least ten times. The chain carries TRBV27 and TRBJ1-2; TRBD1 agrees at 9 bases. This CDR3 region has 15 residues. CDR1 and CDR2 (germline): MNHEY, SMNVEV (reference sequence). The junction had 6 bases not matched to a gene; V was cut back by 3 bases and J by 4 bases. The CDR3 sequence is CASSLSTGQGYGYTF. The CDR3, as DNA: TGTGCCAGCAGTTTGTCTACGGGACAGGGCTATGGCTACACCTTC.

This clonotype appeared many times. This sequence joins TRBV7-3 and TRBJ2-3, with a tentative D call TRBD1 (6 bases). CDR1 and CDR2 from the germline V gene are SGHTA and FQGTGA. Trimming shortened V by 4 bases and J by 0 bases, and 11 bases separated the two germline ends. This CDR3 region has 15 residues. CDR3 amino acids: CASSWGRSSTDTQYF. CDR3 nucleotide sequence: TGTGCCAGCAGCTGGGGGCGCAGCAGCACAGATACGCAGTATTTT. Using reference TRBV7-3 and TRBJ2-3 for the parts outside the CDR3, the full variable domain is GAGVSQTPSNKVTEKGKYVELRCDPISGHTALYWYRQSLGQGPEFLIYFQGTGAADDSGLPNDRFFAVRPEGSVSTLKIQRTERGDSAVYLCASSWGRSSTDTQYFGPGTRLTVL.

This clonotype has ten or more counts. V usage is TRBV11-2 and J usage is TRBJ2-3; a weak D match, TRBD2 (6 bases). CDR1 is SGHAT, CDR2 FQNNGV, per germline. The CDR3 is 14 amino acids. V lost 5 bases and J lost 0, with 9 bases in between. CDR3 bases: TGTGCCAGCAGCCCGCGGGACAGCACAGATACGCAGTATTTT. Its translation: CASSPRDSTDTQYF. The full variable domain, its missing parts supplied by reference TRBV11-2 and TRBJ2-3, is EAGVAQSPRYKIIEKRQSVAFWCNPISGHATLYWYQQILGQGPKLLIQFQNNGVVDDSQLPKDRFSAERLKGVDSTLKIQPAKLEDSAVYLCASSPRDSTDTQYFGPGTRLTVL.

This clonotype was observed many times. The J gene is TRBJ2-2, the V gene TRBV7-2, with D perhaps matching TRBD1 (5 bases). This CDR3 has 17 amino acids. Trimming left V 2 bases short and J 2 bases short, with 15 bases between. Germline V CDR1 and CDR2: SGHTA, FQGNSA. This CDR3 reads CASSLRQRWLNTGELFF. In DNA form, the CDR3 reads TGTGCCAGCAGCTTACGACAGCGATGGCTAAACACCGGGGAGCTGTTTTTT.

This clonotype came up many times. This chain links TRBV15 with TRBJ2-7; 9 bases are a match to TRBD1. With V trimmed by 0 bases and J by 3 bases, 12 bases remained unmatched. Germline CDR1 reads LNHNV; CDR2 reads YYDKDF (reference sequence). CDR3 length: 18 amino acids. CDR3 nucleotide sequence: TGTGCCACCAGCAGAGATCGATCGGGACAGGGACTACTCTACGAGCAGTACTTC. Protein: CATSRDRSGQGLLYEQYF.

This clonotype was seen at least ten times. CDR3 sequence (DNA): TGTGCCAGCAGCTCTCGACAGGATATGCGTGAAAAACTGTTTTTT. This sequence encodes CASSSRQDMREKLFF. This rearrangement joins TRBV7-2 to TRBJ1-4; D perhaps matches TRBD1 (6 bases). The CDR3 consists of 15 residues. The germline gives CDR1 SGHTA, CDR2 FQGNSA. V lost 4 bases and J 7 bases, leaving 16 bases between the germline ends.

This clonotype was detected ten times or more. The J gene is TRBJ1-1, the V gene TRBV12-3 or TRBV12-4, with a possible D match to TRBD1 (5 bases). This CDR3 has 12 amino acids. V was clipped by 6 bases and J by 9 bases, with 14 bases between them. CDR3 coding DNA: TGTGCCAGCAGCTCCATCGGGACGCAAGCTTTCTTT. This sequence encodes CASSSIGTQAFF.

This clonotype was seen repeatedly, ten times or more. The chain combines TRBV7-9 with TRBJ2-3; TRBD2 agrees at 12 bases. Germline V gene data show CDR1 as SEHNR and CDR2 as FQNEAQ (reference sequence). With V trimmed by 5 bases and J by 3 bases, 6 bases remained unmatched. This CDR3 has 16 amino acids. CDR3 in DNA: TGTGCCAGCAGCGACGGGACTAGCGGGCGGACAGATACGCAGTATTTT. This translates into CASSDGTSGRTDTQYF. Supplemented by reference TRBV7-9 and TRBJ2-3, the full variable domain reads DTGVSQNPRHKITKRGQNVTFRCDPISEHNRLYWYRQTLGQGPEFLTYFQNEAQLEKSRLLSDRFSAERPKGSFSTLEIQRTEQGDSAMYLCASSDGTSGRTDTQYFGPGTRLTVL.

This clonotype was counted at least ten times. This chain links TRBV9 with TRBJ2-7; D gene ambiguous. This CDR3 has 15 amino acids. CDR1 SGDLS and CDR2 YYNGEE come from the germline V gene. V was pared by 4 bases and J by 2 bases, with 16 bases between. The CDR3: CASSLSGRNPYEQYF. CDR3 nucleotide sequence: TGTGCCAGCAGCCTGAGTGGGCGGAATCCCTACGAGCAGTACTTC.

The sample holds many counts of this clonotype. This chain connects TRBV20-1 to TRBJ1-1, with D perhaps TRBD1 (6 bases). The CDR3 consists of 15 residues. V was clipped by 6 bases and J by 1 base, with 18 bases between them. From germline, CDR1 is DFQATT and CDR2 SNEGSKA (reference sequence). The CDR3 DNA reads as TGCAGTGCCCGCACAGGGTCAAACCAGAACACTGAAGCTTTCTTT. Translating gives CSARTGSNQNTEAFF.

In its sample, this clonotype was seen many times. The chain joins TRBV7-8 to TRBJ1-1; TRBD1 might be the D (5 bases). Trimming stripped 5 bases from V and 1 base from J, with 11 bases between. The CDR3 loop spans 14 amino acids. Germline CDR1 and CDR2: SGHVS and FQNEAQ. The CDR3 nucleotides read TGTGCCAGCAGCCACGGGGGGGGGAACACTGAAGCTTTCTTT. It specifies CASSHGGGNTEAFF.